The source of this TCR beta chain is a study of a mutant IDH1 vaccine in newly diagnosed glioma. Overall study: Vaccines began 4-6 weeks after radiotherapy alone, or with temozolomide cycles.

Sequencing was performed with immunoSEQ multiplex PCR; in TCRdb, only in-frame clones are kept and a portion is missing. The sample has about 67,000 clones; over 80% are singletons. Time point here: week 47, end of study. What each vaccine dose contained was 300 ug of mutant IDH1 20-mer peptide, accompanied by topical imiquimod. Patients in the study were vaccinated eight times, receiving shots in weeks 1, 3, 5, 7, 11, 15, 19 and 23. Every donor had a new WHO grade 3 or 4 astrocytoma that was IDH1-mutant, with loss of nuclear ATRX. In its sample, this clone was seen once. The antigen remains undetermined. The sequencing here drew on PBMCs, taken from a glioma patient whose treatment included an IDH1 peptide vaccine. The receptor was isolated from a young man with glioma.

In DNA form, the CDR3 reads TGTGCCAGCAGTGAGGTTATTAGCGGGGGGGGTGCAGATACGCAGTATTTT. Amino acid sequence: CASSEVISGGGADTQYF. The V call is TRBV2, the J call TRBJ2-3; 11 bases are a match to TRBD2. The CDR3 contains 17 residues. CDR1 is SNHLY, CDR2 FYNNEI, per germline. V gave up 3 bases and J gave up 4 bases; unmatched junction bases: 9.